This T cell receptor (beta chain) was observed in a study of blood T cell repertoires in COVID-19. Study information: Samples representing acute and convalescent COVID-19 were sourced from the United States, Italy and Spain. PBMCs, B-cell-depleted T cells, or T cells provided the cDNA or gDNA that made up the material.

The repertoire was sequenced with immunoSEQ multiplex PCR; TCRdb's copy has only in-frame clones and lacks some. Of 15,000 or so clones listed, about 92% are singletons. Germline V gene sequence: CDR1 MNHNS, CDR2 SASEGT. This CDR3 has 18 residues. Germline trimming cut 4 bases from V and 2 bases from J; bases unmatched to any gene: 9. The sequence came from a human donor with active COVID-19. The donor label of this sample is uncertain. The chain carries TRBV6-1 and TRBJ1-5; 12 bases align to TRBD1. Specimen: peripheral blood. The CDR3 DNA reads as TGTGCCAGCAGTGGCAAACCGGGGACAGGGGGCGGCAATCAGCCCCAGCATTTT. This codes for CASSGKPGTGGGNQPQHF.